The clone carrying this T cell receptor beta chain showed up many times. Its target is unknown. The authors built TCR beta libraries using iRepertoire HTBI primers and Arm-PCR of CDR3 regions. Each CDR3 protein gets one entry after TCRdb re-called the multiplex PCR reads with MiXCR. The sample has 400,000 to 550,000 distinct CDR3 sequences; roughly 15% are singletons. The data were taken from a study of regulatory T cells in long-lasting Graves disease. Broader study findings: Persistent Graves' patients showed less TCR diversity than newly diagnosed ones.

Time point of the sample: newly diagnosed GD, antithyroid drugs for less than 3 months. Extracted RNA from PBMCs served as the source of the TCR library. This CDR3 has 14 residues. V lost 8 bases and J lost 6; bases outside the gene matches: 9. Germline CDR1 and CDR2: SQVTM and ANQGSEA. These same data were also listed under a study on T cells in Graves' hyperthyroidism and ophthalmopathy. From that study: With a duration under 2 months, the hyperthyroidism was newly diagnosed in patients aged 18 to 65. A first-round RT-PCR of the TCR CDR3 used the HTBI primer set. Most thyroid clonotypes with frequency above 0.001 were detected in blood.

The TCR sequence derives from a young woman with Graves disease. This chain joins TRBV29-1 and TRBJ2-5, with 13 nucleotides matching TRBD2. Sequences were derived from peripheral blood mononuclear cells (PBMCs), sampled at new diagnosis, from a patient treated with antithyroid drugs. CDR3 DNA sequence: TGCAGCATCTCTGGGACTAGCGGGACTCAGACCCAGTACTTC. Its translation: CSISGTSGTQTQYF. Full variable domain (missing parts from reference TRBV29-1 and TRBJ2-5): SAVISQKPSRDICQRGTSLTIQCQVDSQVTMMFWYRQQPGQSLTLIATANQGSEATYESGFVIDKFPISRPNLTFSTLTVSNMSPEDSSIYLCSISGTSGTQTQYFGPGTRLLVL.